The 4 T cell receptor beta chains reported below all come from one sample, sequenced in a study of response to subunit inactivated influenza vaccine. MiXCR, run by TCRdb on the RT-PCR reads, gives a single entry per CDR3 protein. The sample has about 520,000 distinct CDR3 sequences, less than 30% seen once. The sample here was CD4+ T cells sorted from PBMCs, taken around 5 days after vaccination. The receptors derive from a man aged 50 to 59 who received an inactivated influenza vaccine.

This clonotype was detected ten times or more. The V call is TRBV9, the J call TRBJ2-4; D is unresolved. Germline CDR1 and CDR2: SGDLS and YYNGEE. The CDR3 covers 13 residues. V was pared by 1 base and J by 5 bases, with 7 bases between. Here the CDR3 DNA reads TGTGCCAGCAGCGTAAGCCTCGAAAACATTCAGTACTTC. Protein product: CASSVSLENIQYF.

The chain links TRBV2 to TRBJ1-1; 9 bases agree with TRBD1. The trim removed 2 bases at V and 13 bases at J, leaving 14 bases unmatched. The CDR3 spans 15 residues. Germline V gene data show CDR1 as SNHLY and CDR2 as FYNNEI. The CDR3 DNA is TGTGCCAGCAGTGAAACAGGGGGCGCGATGGGAATAGATTTCTTT. It is translated as CASSETGGAMGIDFF.

The J gene is TRBJ1-5, the V gene TRBV6-2 or TRBV6-3; 7 positions agree with TRBD1. From germline, CDR1 is MNHEY and CDR2 SVGEGT. The length of the CDR3 is 15 residues. The V and J ends lost 5 bases and 2 bases, in that order; junction bases with no gene match: 6. CDR3 coding DNA: TGTGCCAGCAGTCCAGACAGGGAAGGCAATCAGCCCCAGCATTTT. This codes for CASSPDREGNQPQHF.

This clonotype has only a few counts. This chain joins TRBV12-3 or TRBV12-4 and TRBJ2-7; 7 nucleotides match TRBD1. The CDR3 runs 13 residues. V gave up 5 bases and J gave up 12 bases; unmatched junction bases: 13. CDR3 bases: TGTGCCAGCAGTCCTGGCCGGGACAGCTACCTGTACTTC. Its protein product is CASSPGRDSYLYF.